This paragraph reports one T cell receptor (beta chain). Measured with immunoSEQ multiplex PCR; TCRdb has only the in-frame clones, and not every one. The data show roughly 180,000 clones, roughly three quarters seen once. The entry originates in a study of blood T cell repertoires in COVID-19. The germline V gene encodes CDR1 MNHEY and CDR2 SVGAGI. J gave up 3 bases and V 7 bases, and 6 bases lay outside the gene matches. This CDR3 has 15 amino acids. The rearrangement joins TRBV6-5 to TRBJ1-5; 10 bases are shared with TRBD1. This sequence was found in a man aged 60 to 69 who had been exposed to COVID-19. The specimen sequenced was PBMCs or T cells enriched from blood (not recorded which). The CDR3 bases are TGTGCCAGCATCAGAGACAGGGGGCTCAATCAGCCCCAGCATTTT. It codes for CASIRDRGLNQPQHF.